What follows is one T cell receptor (beta chain) and its context. The antigen is undetermined. Within the sample, other DNA sequences also encode this same CDR3. This record comes from a study of shared clonotypes between healthy human individuals. Whole-study results and caveats: Clonotype sharing among donors, it was expected, would be affected by sequencing depth.

Method: immunoSEQ multiplex PCR; TCRdb's copy keeps in-frame clones and lacks some. The sample has a few million clones, 80% to 95% seen once; the top ten hold roughly 0.36%. Per the germline V gene, CDR1 is SEHNR and CDR2 is FQNEAQ (reference sequence). V lost 5 bases and J lost 4; bases outside the gene matches: 6. This CDR3 is built from 16 residues. Each of the donors was a healthy adult who was HIV-negative and had not had a recent acute infection or vaccination. This chain uses TRBV7-9 with TRBJ2-3, with 13 bases matching TRBD2. Sequenced: naive CD4+ T cells from PBMCs. The subset is: CD45RA+ positively selected. This sequence was found in a man between 18 and 35 years old in good health. Some clones in this sample may be carry-over from other donors' samples. CDR3 loop: CASSPGLAGVADTQYF. The CDR3 region has the DNA TGTGCCAGCAGCCCAGGACTAGCGGGAGTGGCAGATACGCAGTATTTT.